The 8 T cell receptor beta chains below were found in one sample sequenced in a study of beta chain features in type 1 diabetes. Expressed TCRB transcripts were sequenced because the isolated RNA had all been reverse transcribed beforehand. Here immunoSEQ multiplex PCR was the method, and the copy in TCRdb shows in-frame clones only, minus some. The sample contains 970,000 or so clones, roughly a sixth of which appear only once. Source material: naive CD4+ T cells from blood. These TCRs come from a woman aged 18-29 years in good health.

This clone has more than one count but fewer than ten. The chain carries TRBV29-1 and TRBJ1-1, with TRBD1 as a possible D gene (5 bases). Looked up from germline, CDR1 is SQVTM and CDR2 is ANQGSEA. Trimming cost V 6 bases and J 7 bases, with 12 bases left between them. The CDR3 length is 11 residues. CDR3 sequence: CSVDPTGEAFF. The CDR3 nucleotides are TGCAGCGTAGACCCAACAGGTGAAGCTTTCTTT.

A few counts support this clone. The rearrangement joins TRBV6-6 to TRBJ2-2, with 7 nucleotides matching TRBD1. Germline V lookup: CDR1 MNHNY, CDR2 SVGAGI (reference sequence). V shed 6 bases, J shed 0 bases, and the junction held 7 bases outside the gene matches. The CDR3 is 16 residues long. CDR3 DNA sequence: TGTGCCAGCAGGGCAGACAGGGCCCCGAACACCGGGGAGCTGTTTTTT. Translated, it gives CASRADRAPNTGELFF.

This clone showed up just a few times. The chain uses TRBV7-9 and TRBJ1-3; 7 nucleotides agree with TRBD1. V lost 0 bases to trimming and J lost 4 bases; unmatched junction nucleotides: 6. There are 16 residues in the CDR3. Germline CDR1 is SEHNR and CDR2 is FQNEAQ (reference sequence). The CDR3 region has the DNA TGTGCCAGCAGCTTAGCACTGCGGGACAGCGGAAACACCATATATTTT. It encodes CASSLALRDSGNTIYF.

This clone has just a few counts. The genes are TRBV5-1 and TRBJ2-1; D gene ambiguous. Between the trimmed V and J ends, which lost 0 bases and 6 bases, there was a span of 10 bases. The germline CDR1 and CDR2 sequences are SGHRS and YFSETQ. The CDR3 sequence is 14 residues long. CDR3 region: CASSLGVSGNEQFF. The CDR3 DNA sequence: TGCGCCAGCAGCTTGGGAGTGAGTGGCAATGAGCAGTTCTTC.

V gene TRBV28 combines with J gene TRBJ2-1; 7 bases map to TRBD2. From germline, CDR1 is MDHEN and CDR2 SYDVKM. Losses at the gene ends were 5 bases for V and 1 base for J; bases not matched to a gene: 5. This CDR3 spans 15 amino acids. CDR3 bases: TGTGCCAGCAGTCCCCACGGGAGGTCCTACAATGAGCAGTTCTTC. It yields the protein CASSPHGRSYNEQFF.

The genes are TRBV6-5 and TRBJ2-2, with TRBD1 identical over 8 bases. From germline, CDR1 is MNHEY and CDR2 SVGAGI. The V gene end was trimmed by 2 bases and the J gene end by 4 bases; junction bases not matched to a gene: 6. The CDR3 sequence is 16 residues long. The CDR3 protein is CASSYAGGRATGELFF. As DNA, the CDR3 is TGTGCCAGCAGTTACGCAGGGGGCAGGGCCACCGGGGAGCTGTTTTTT.

For this clone: This CDR3 is also generated by other DNA sequences in the sample. This chain links TRBV7-2 with TRBJ2-7; perhaps TRBD2 as D (6 bases). The ends were cut back, 1 base at V and 0 bases at J, with 10 bases in the middle. There are 15 residues in the CDR3. Per germline, CDR1 SGHTA and CDR2 FQGNSA. The CDR3 spells CASSLGGADSYEQYF. The CDR3 nucleotides are TGTGCCAGCAGCTTAGGCGGGGCCGACTCCTACGAGCAGTACTTC.

This rearrangement joins TRBV29-1 to TRBJ2-1, with TRBD2 as a possible D gene (6 bases). This CDR3 spans 12 amino acids. Trimming shortened V by 6 bases and J by 7 bases, and 13 bases separated the two germline ends. Germline-derived CDR1 and CDR2 are SQVTM and ANQGSEA. DNA for the CDR3: TGCAGCGTCGGACGGGAGAGGAATGAGCAGTTCTTC. Encoded protein: CSVGRERNEQFF.